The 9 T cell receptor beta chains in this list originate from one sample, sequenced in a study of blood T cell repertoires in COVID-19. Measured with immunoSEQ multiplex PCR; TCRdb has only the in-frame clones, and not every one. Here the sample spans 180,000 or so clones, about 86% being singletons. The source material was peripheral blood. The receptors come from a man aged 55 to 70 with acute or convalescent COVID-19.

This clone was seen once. In nucleotides, the CDR3 is TGTGCCAGCAGCCTTACCGGGACAGGAGCTTACAATGAGCAGTTCTTC. Translating it yields CASSLTGTGAYNEQFF. The rearrangement joins TRBV9 to TRBJ2-1; TRBD1 matches at 8 bases. V shed 4 bases and J 4 bases; nucleotides not matched to a gene: 10. This CDR3 spans 16 amino acids. Looked up from germline, CDR1 is SGDLS and CDR2 is YYNGEE.

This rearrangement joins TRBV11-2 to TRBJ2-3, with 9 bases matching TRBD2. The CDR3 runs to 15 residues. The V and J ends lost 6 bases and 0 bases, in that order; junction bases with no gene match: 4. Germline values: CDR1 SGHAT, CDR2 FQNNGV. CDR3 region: CASSFLAGSTDTQYF. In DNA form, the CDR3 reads TGTGCCAGCAGTTTCCTAGCGGGGAGCACAGATACGCAGTATTTT.

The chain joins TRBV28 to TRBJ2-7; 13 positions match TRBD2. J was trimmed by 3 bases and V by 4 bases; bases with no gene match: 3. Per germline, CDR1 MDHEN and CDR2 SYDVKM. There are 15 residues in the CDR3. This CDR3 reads CASSSRTSGSYEQYF. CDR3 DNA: TGTGCCAGCAGTTCTCGGACTAGCGGGAGCTACGAGCAGTACTTC. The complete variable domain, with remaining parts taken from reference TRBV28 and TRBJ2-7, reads DVKVTQSSRYLVKRTGEKVFLECVQDMDHENMFWYRQDPGLGLRLIYFSYDVKMKEKGDIPEGYSVSREKKERFSLILESASTNQTSMYLCASSSRTSGSYEQYFGPGTRLTVT.

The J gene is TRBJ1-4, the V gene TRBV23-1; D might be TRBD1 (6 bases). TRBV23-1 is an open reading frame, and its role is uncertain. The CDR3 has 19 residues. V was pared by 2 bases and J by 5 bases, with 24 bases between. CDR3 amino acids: CASSQPPRVRGAMNEKLFF. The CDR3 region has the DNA TGCGCCAGCAGTCAACCGCCCAGGGTGCGGGGGGCAATGAATGAAAAACTGTTTTTT.

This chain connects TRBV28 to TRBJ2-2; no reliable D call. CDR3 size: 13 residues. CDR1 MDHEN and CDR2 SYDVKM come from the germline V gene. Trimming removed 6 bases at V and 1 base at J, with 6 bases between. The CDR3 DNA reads TGTGCCAGCAGCTATCAGAACACCGGGGAGCTGTTTTTT. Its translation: CASSYQNTGELFF. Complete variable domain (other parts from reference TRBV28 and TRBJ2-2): DVKVTQSSRYLVKRTGEKVFLECVQDMDHENMFWYRQDPGLGLRLIYFSYDVKMKEKGDIPEGYSVSREKKERFSLILESASTNQTSMYLCASSYQNTGELFFGEGSRLTVL.

In DNA form, the CDR3 reads TGTGCCAGCAGCGCATTTAGTGCGAGCACAGATACGCAGTATTTT. Translating it yields CASSAFSASTDTQYF. The rearrangement links TRBV11-2 to TRBJ2-3, with D uncertain. CDR3 length: 15 amino acids. Germline CDR1 SGHAT, CDR2 FQNNGV. V lost 5 bases and J lost 0, with 12 bases in between.

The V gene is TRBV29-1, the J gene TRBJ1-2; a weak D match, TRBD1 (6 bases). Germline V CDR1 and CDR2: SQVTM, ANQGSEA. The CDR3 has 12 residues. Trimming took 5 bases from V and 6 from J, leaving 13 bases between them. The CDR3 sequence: CSVRRQDHGYTF. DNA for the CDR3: TGCAGCGTTCGGAGACAGGATCATGGCTACACCTTC.

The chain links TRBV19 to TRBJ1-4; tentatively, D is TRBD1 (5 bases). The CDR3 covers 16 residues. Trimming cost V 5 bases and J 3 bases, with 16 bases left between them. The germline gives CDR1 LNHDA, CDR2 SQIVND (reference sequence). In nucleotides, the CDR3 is TGTGCCAGTAGTGCCCCTCGGGACTTGGCTAATGAAAAACTGTTTTTT. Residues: CASSAPRDLANEKLFF.

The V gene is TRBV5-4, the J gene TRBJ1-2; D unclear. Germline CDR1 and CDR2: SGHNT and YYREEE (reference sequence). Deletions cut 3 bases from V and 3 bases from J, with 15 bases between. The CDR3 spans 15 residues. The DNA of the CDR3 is TGTGCCAGCAGCTCGTACGGCCTGGGCGACTATGGCTACACCTTC. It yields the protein CASSSYGLGDYGYTF.